Shown below are 9 T cell receptor beta chains from a single sample sequenced in a study of cytomegalovirus exposure and HLA in healthy donors. This PCR relied on a set of 60 Vbeta primers and 13 Jbeta primers. Only in-frame clones appear in the TCRdb table, and some are missing; sequencing was by immunoSEQ multiplex PCR. The sample holds 100,000 to 150,000 clones, around 70% seen once. The sample taken for sequencing was PBMCs. Receptor source: a man aged 40-50 years in good health and CMV-seropositive.

The chain employs TRBV7-9 and TRBJ2-1, with 14 bases identical to TRBD2. The CDR3 spans 16 residues. CDR1 SEHNR and CDR2 FQNEAQ come from the germline V gene (reference sequence). V dropped 4 bases and J dropped 7; count of bases not matched to a gene: 6. The DNA for the CDR3 is TGTGCCAGCAGCTCGGGACTAGCGGGAGATGAAAATGAGCAGTTCTTC. As protein: CASSSGLAGDENEQFF. Looking up the rest from reference TRBV7-9 and TRBJ2-1 gives the full variable domain: DTGVSQNPRHKITKRGQNVTFRCDPISEHNRLYWYRQTLGQGPEFLTYFQNEAQLEKSRLLSDRFSAERPKGSFSTLEIQRTEQGDSAMYLCASSSGLAGDENEQFFGPGTRLTVL.

This clone came up a few times. The chain combines TRBV6-1 with TRBJ2-5; 7 nucleotides match TRBD1. V dropped 7 bases and J dropped 2; count of bases not matched to a gene: 10. Germline V lookup: CDR1 MNHNS, CDR2 SASEGT. The CDR3 covers 15 residues. The CDR3 DNA is TGTGCCAGCAACGGCCGGGACAGCTATCAAGAGACCCAGTACTTC. Translated, it gives CASNGRDSYQETQYF.

As to this clone: Other DNA sequences in the same sample also yield this CDR3. This chain connects TRBV5-4 to TRBJ1-1; TRBD1 matches at 9 bases. The CDR3 covers 14 residues. The V gene's germline CDR1 is SGHNT and CDR2 YYREEE (reference sequence). V lost 4 bases and J lost 5; bases outside the gene matches: 6. As DNA, the CDR3 is TGTGCCAGCAGCCCCGGACAGGGGCGTACTGAAGCTTTCTTT. Protein product: CASSPGQGRTEAFF.

V and J are TRBV5-6 and TRBJ1-2, with TRBD1 identical over 10 bases. CDR3 length equals 14 residues. J was trimmed by 5 bases and V by 4 bases; bases with no gene match: 5. Germline CDR1 is SGHDT and CDR2 is YYEEEE. DNA for the CDR3: TGTGCCAGCAGCACGGACAGGGGGGAATATGGCTACACCTTC. Amino acids: CASSTDRGEYGYTF. Drawing the rest from reference TRBV5-6 and TRBJ1-2, the complete variable domain is DAGVTQSPTHLIKTRGQQVTLRCSPKSGHDTVSWYQQALGQGPQFIFQYYEEEERQRGNFPDRFSGHQFPNYSSELNVNALLLGDSALYLCASSTDRGEYGYTFGSGTRLTVV.

This clone has at least ten counts. The identical CDR3 is also encoded by other nucleotide sequences in the sample. J is TRBJ2-7 and V is TRBV6-1, with TRBD1 matching over 10 bases. Looked up from germline, CDR1 is MNHNS and CDR2 is SASEGT. The CDR3 covers 14 residues. Trimming cost V 4 bases and J 6 bases; bases outside gene matches: 6. DNA of the CDR3: TGTGCCAGCAGTGGGGGACAGGGGAGGAGCGAGCAGTACTTC. Translated: CASSGGQGRSEQYF.

The rearrangement uses TRBV5-6 and TRBJ2-7; 8 bases map to TRBD1. V lost 3 bases and J lost 3; bases outside the gene matches: 11. This CDR3 region has 16 residues. The germline V gene has CDR1 SGHDT and CDR2 YYEEEE. CDR3 in amino acids: CASSWRPAGGHYEQYF. The DNA of the CDR3 is TGTGCCAGCAGCTGGCGCCCGGCAGGGGGCCACTACGAGCAGTACTTC.

The CDR3 nucleotides are TGTGCCAGCAGTTATAAGGGGGAGGGGGGCGAGCAGTACTTC. Its protein product is CASSYKGEGGEQYF. The chain is built from TRBV6-6 and TRBJ2-7, with D tentatively TRBD2 (7 bases). Germline V gene sequence: CDR1 MNHNY, CDR2 SVGAGI (reference sequence). The CDR3 covers 14 residues. V lost 3 bases to trimming and J lost 6 bases, with 15 bases between them.

This chain joins TRBV6-5 and TRBJ1-2; 7 bases match TRBD1. The germline gives CDR1 MNHEY, CDR2 SVGAGI. The CDR3 totals 13 residues. With V trimmed by 11 bases and J by 2 bases, 8 bases remained unmatched. CDR3 nucleotides: TGTGCCGCCGTCGACAGGGCAAACTATGGCTACACCTTC. It specifies CAAVDRANYGYTF.

A single count supports this clone. J is TRBJ2-5 and V is TRBV7-8, with D possibly TRBD1 on 6 matching bases. In germline, CDR1 is SGHVS, CDR2 FQNEAQ. Deletions cut 0 bases from V and 2 bases from J, with 7 bases between. The CDR3 is 14 amino acids. CDR3 in amino acids: CASSLAGQQETQYF. Written as DNA, the CDR3 is TGTGCCAGCAGCTTAGCGGGACAACAAGAGACCCAGTACTTC.